Detailed here is one T cell receptor (beta chain). The antigen is not known. This entry belongs to a study of OX40 agonist ivuxolimab in advanced cancers. Whole-study results and caveats: On average, a greater number of expanded clones characterised CD8+ T cells relative to CD4+. Both blood CD4+ and CD8+ T cells showed clonal growth by week 6 at 0.1 to 3.0 mg/kg.

The CDR3 consists of 13 residues. Germline values: CDR1 SEHNR, CDR2 FQNEAQ (reference sequence). With 3 bases removed from V and 6 bases from J, the gap between germline ends came to 11 bases. Only in-frame clones appear in the TCRdb table, and some are missing; sequencing was by immunoSEQ multiplex PCR. The top ten clones hold 9.5% to 10% of a sample with about 79,000 clones, approximately 94% of them seen once. The rearrangement uses TRBV7-9 and TRBJ2-5; D unclear. The source of this sequence is an adult with an advanced solid tumor such as melanoma, head and neck, liver or kidney cancer. Sequenced material: CD4+ or CD8+ T cells sorted from blood, taken in a trial of the OX40 agonist ivuxolimab. The CDR3 sequence: CASSFPNFKTQYF. The DNA of the CDR3 is TGTGCCAGCAGCTTTCCCAATTTCAAGACCCAGTACTTC.